This TCR beta chain was retrieved from a study of tumor-infiltrating lymphocytes in primary liver carcinoma. In the study overall: Staging placed the tumors at T1-T3 N0M0, and they measured about 4 to 10 cm across.

The tissue used was unsorted bulk material of about 20-33 mg. RNA and DNA were co-extracted from it with the AllPrep DNA/RNA mini kit. Researchers took samples from five separate regions of each tumor. Every tumor sample had over 85% viable tumor cells. CDR1 MDHEN and CDR2 SYDVKM come from the germline V gene. The CDR3 totals 12 residues. TCR beta cDNA was prepared out of about 530 ng total RNA by means of a constant-region primer. Nested multiplex PCR, run for three rounds with slightly modified ARM-PCR, yielded TCR beta libraries. Two initial PCR rounds of roughly 10 cycles each paired TRBV1-TRBV30 forward primers with a C-beta reverse primer. TCRdb used MiXCR to reprocess the multiplex PCR reads, holding one entry per CDR3 protein. The sample carries almost 55,000 distinct CDR3 sequences, about 80% recorded once. Study-level findings and limits: Only about 8-24% of top clones showed up in all five tumor regions.

Comments on this clonotype: As yet, its antigen is unknown. The germline gene is not matched at one end of the junction; a read error may be the cause.

Specimen: liver tumor tissue from sampling region 2. Subset indicated: tumor region T2, inferior pole. The TCR comes from a man aged 40-55 years with primary liver carcinoma and hepatitis B virus infection. The J gene is TRBJ2-7, the V gene TRBV28; D gene ambiguous. CDR3 DNA: TGTGCCAACAGTCGGACGGATAAGAAGGAGTACTTC. This codes for CANSRTDKKEYF.